A single sample gave rise to the 27 T cell receptor beta chains below, sequenced in a study of a mutant IDH1 vaccine in newly diagnosed glioma. Clones were read by immunoSEQ multiplex PCR, and TCRdb kept only the in-frame ones, dropping some. This sample has tens of thousands of clones, with about 74% found just once. As to time point: baseline, week 1 (first vaccination visit). The treatment here: pre-vaccination baseline after standard-of-care therapy. The specimen was PBMCs, collected from a glioma patient treated with radiotherapy, temozolomide or both. These receptors were collected from a woman in her forties with glioma.

The chain combines TRBV27 with TRBJ2-4, with 16 bases lining up with TRBD2. This CDR3 has 17 amino acids. With V trimmed by 6 bases and J by 6 bases, 8 bases remained unmatched. CDR1 MNHEY and CDR2 SMNVEV come from the germline V gene (reference sequence). For the CDR3, the DNA is TGTGCCAGCAGGCCGGGACTAGCGGGGGGGCGGGGAAACATTCAGTACTTC. It specifies CASRPGLAGGRGNIQYF.

The CDR3 DNA reads TGTGCCAGCAGCTCCCGGGATTTCACCGGGGAGCTGTTTTTT. Residues: CASSSRDFTGELFF. The V gene is TRBV5-4, the J gene TRBJ2-2, with D tentatively TRBD2 (5 bases). V lost 3 bases, J lost 4 bases, and 10 bases lay in between. Per the germline V gene, CDR1 is SGHNT and CDR2 is YYREEE (reference sequence). The CDR3 totals 14 residues.

This chain connects TRBV5-1 to TRBJ2-7, with D perhaps assigned TRBD1 or TRBD2 (5 bases each). This CDR3 spans 16 amino acids. Germline V gene lookup returns CDR1 SGHRS and CDR2 YFSETQ. The V end lost 2 bases, the J end lost 2 bases, and 17 bases lay between the germline ends. Here the CDR3 reads CASSFGTSPGAYEQYF. In DNA, the CDR3 is TGCGCCAGCAGCTTCGGGACCTCCCCCGGGGCCTACGAGCAGTACTTC. The full variable domain, in which reference TRBV5-1 and TRBJ2-7 provide the parts outside the CDR3, is KAGVTQTPRYLIKTRGQQVTLSCSPISGHRSVSWYQQTPGQGLQFLFEYFSETQRNKGNFPGRFSGRQFSNSRSEMNVSTLELGDSALYLCASSFGTSPGAYEQYFGPGTRLTVT.

V usage is TRBV19 and J usage is TRBJ1-1, with 10 nucleotides matching TRBD1. With 6 bases clipped from V and 4 bases from J, the junction kept 5 bases outside the gene matches. CDR3 length: 14 amino acids. CDR1 is LNHDA, CDR2 SQIVND, per germline (reference sequence). CDR3 nucleotides: TGTGCCAGTAGAAGGGACAGGGGATCCACTGAAGCTTTCTTT. Protein product: CASRRDRGSTEAFF. Complete variable domain (other parts from reference TRBV19 and TRBJ1-1): DGGITQSPKYLFRKEGQNVTLSCEQNLNHDAMYWYRQDPGQGLRLIYYSQIVNDFQKGDIAEGYSVSREKKESFPLTVTSAQKNPTAFYLCASRRDRGSTEAFFGQGTRLTVV.

V and J are TRBV4-1 and TRBJ1-5, with D possibly being TRBD1 (5 bases). There are 15 residues in the CDR3. V was pared by 4 bases and J by 4 bases, with 14 bases between. Germline CDR1 reads MGHRA; CDR2 reads YSYEKL. CDR3 nucleotides: TGCGCCAGCAGCCCTCAGGAAGGGACTAATCAGCCCCAGCATTTT. Encoded protein: CASSPQEGTNQPQHF.

The chain recombines TRBV11-2 with TRBJ2-7; 9 bases agree with TRBD1. Germline trimming cut 5 bases from V and 2 bases from J; bases unmatched to any gene: 4. The CDR3 has 14 amino acids. Looked up from germline, CDR1 is SGHAT and CDR2 is FQNNGV. The CDR3 loop reads CASSLGTGPYEQYF. The CDR3 region has the DNA TGTGCCAGCAGCCTGGGGACAGGGCCCTACGAGCAGTACTTC. Supplemented by reference TRBV11-2 and TRBJ2-7, the full variable domain reads EAGVAQSPRYKIIEKRQSVAFWCNPISGHATLYWYQQILGQGPKLLIQFQNNGVVDDSQLPKDRFSAERLKGVDSTLKIQPAKLEDSAVYLCASSLGTGPYEQYFGPGTRLTVT.

The CDR3 DNA reads as TGTGCCAGCAGCTTGGCCGTGGGCACAGATACGCAGTATTTT. This translates into CASSLAVGTDTQYF. V is TRBV5-6 and J is TRBJ2-3; D is uncertain. The CDR3 length is 14 residues. Germline CDR1 SGHDT, CDR2 YYEEEE. Trimming stripped 0 bases from V and 1 base from J, with 6 bases between.

This rearrangement joins TRBV18 to TRBJ2-7, with TRBD1 identical over 7 bases. The ends lost 3 bases at V and 6 bases at J; junction bases unmatched: 14. Germline V gene sequence: CDR1 KGHSH, CDR2 LQKENI. The CDR3 is made up of 16 amino acids. CDR3: CASSPALDRTLLEQYF. Written as DNA, the CDR3 is TGTGCCAGCTCACCGGCCCTGGACAGGACCCTCCTCGAGCAGTACTTC.

CDR3 DNA sequence: TGTGCCAGCAGCTTAGGACTAGGCACAGATACGCAGTATTTT. Protein product: CASSLGLGTDTQYF. The chain has TRBV7-2 and TRBJ2-3; perhaps TRBD2 as D (6 bases). With 1 base removed from V and 1 base from J, the gap between germline ends came to 6 bases. The CDR3 extends over 14 amino acids. Germline V gives CDR1 SGHTA, CDR2 FQGNSA.

The chain couples TRBV4-3 to TRBJ2-7; 8 bases agree with TRBD2. This CDR3 is 14 amino acids long. The V gene's germline CDR1 is LGHNA and CDR2 YSLEER. V was clipped by 1 base and J by 4 bases; unmatched bases: 3. The CDR3 nucleotides read TGCGCCAGCAGCCAAGGACTAGCGAAATACGAGCAGTACTTC. It yields the protein CASSQGLAKYEQYF.

The chain couples TRBV20-1 to TRBJ1-6; D gene ambiguous. The CDR3 has 10 residues. The V end lost 0 bases, the J end lost 13 bases, and 4 bases lay between the germline ends. The germline CDR1 and CDR2 sequences are DFQATT and SNEGSKA (reference sequence). CDR3 nucleotide sequence: TGCAGTGCTAGAGATGGGCCCCTCCACTTT. Its translation is CSARDGPLHF.

The chain is built from TRBV7-8 and TRBJ1-3; D gene unclear. The CDR3 covers 17 residues. CDR1 is SGHVS, CDR2 FQNEAQ, per germline. Trimming removed 3 bases at V and 1 base at J, with 16 bases between. CDR3 loop: CASSFSSLGGSGNTIYF. CDR3 bases: TGTGCCAGCAGCTTTTCGTCTCTTGGAGGGTCTGGAAACACCATATATTTT.

The chain carries TRBV4-1 and TRBJ2-7; 9 nucleotides agree with TRBD1. The germline V gene has CDR1 MGHRA and CDR2 YSYEKL. The trim removed 6 bases at V and 0 bases at J, leaving 6 bases unmatched. The CDR3 runs to 15 residues. The CDR3, as DNA: TGCGCCAGCAGTCCCGGGACAGGGCTCTCCTACGAGCAGTACTTC. It is translated as CASSPGTGLSYEQYF.

CDR3 residues: CASRLHGTWYF. The CDR3 region has the DNA TGTGCCAGCAGACTCCACGGGACATGGTACTTC. This chain links TRBV7-2 with TRBJ2-5; D is possibly TRBD1 (6 bases). V gave up 6 bases and J gave up 13 bases, with 15 bases separating them. CDR1 is SGHTA and CDR2 is FQGNSA in the germline V gene. The CDR3 runs to 11 residues.

The rearrangement joins TRBV6-5 to TRBJ1-4, with D tentatively TRBD1 (5 bases). Germline loops: CDR1 MNHEY, CDR2 SVGAGI. The CDR3 covers 16 residues. Between the trimmed V and J ends, which lost 2 bases and 0 bases, there was a span of 10 bases. The CDR3 region has the DNA TGTGCCAGCAGTTACGGGGGAGCGGCAACTAATGAAAAACTGTTTTTT. Translating gives CASSYGGAATNEKLFF.

This clone appeared a few times. This sequence joins TRBV2 and TRBJ2-7; D may be TRBD2 (6 bases). This CDR3 has 14 residues. The V end lost 6 bases, the J end lost 1 base, and 13 bases lay between the germline ends. Germline V gene lookup returns CDR1 SNHLY and CDR2 FYNNEI. The CDR3 is CASSRDWRSYEQYF. CDR3 in DNA: TGTGCCAGCAGCCGGGACTGGCGTTCCTACGAGCAGTACTTC. Full variable domain (rest looked up from reference TRBV2 and TRBJ2-7): EPEVTQTPSHQVTQMGQEVILRCVPISNHLYFYWYRQILGQKVEFLVSFYNNEISEKSEIFDDQFSVERPDGSNFTLKIRSTKLEDSAMYFCASSRDWRSYEQYFGPGTRLTVT.

The chain has TRBV6-6 and TRBJ1-2; maybe TRBD1 (5 bases). Germline V gene lookup returns CDR1 MNHNY and CDR2 SVGAGI (reference sequence). Deletions cut 2 bases from V and 3 bases from J, with 10 bases between. The CDR3 is made up of 14 amino acids. The CDR3 loop is CASSYVGGDYGYTF. The CDR3 DNA sequence: TGTGCCAGCAGTTACGTGGGGGGGGACTATGGCTACACCTTC.

This chain joins TRBV2 and TRBJ2-1; 13 bases fit TRBD2. This CDR3 has 17 residues. V gave up 7 bases and J gave up 2 bases; unmatched junction bases: 8. Germline CDR1 and CDR2: SNHLY and FYNNEI. This CDR3 is CASKGLGLAGAYNEQFF. The CDR3 DNA sequence: TGTGCCAGCAAGGGACTCGGACTAGCGGGGGCCTACAATGAGCAGTTCTTC.

The chain is built from TRBV6-5 and TRBJ1-3; TRBD1 aligns across 8 bases. Trimming cost V 0 bases and J 4 bases; bases outside gene matches: 5. Germline lookup yields CDR1 MNHEY and CDR2 SVGAGI. The CDR3 runs to 16 residues. The CDR3 loop reads CASSYSDRVKGNTIYF. The CDR3 nucleotides are TGTGCCAGCAGTTACTCGGACAGGGTGAAGGGAAACACCATATATTTT.

V and J are TRBV5-1 and TRBJ1-5; 7 positions agree with TRBD1. The germline CDR1 and CDR2 sequences are SGHRS and YFSETQ. J was trimmed by 3 bases and V by 3 bases; bases with no gene match: 3. The length of the CDR3 is 14 residues. The CDR3 region is CASSSGTVNQPQHF. CDR3 sequence (DNA): TGCGCCAGCAGCTCCGGGACAGTCAATCAGCCCCAGCATTTT.

This clone was recorded a few times. This chain connects TRBV2 to TRBJ1-5; 7 bases align to TRBD1. Trimming cost V 2 bases and J 2 bases; bases outside gene matches: 12. The CDR3 has 18 residues. Germline CDR1 reads SNHLY; CDR2 reads FYNNEI. The DNA of the CDR3 is TGTGCCAGCAGTGAAAAGTGGGGCAGGGGGATCGGCAATCAGCCCCAGCATTTT. Translation: CASSEKWGRGIGNQPQHF.

The CDR3 DNA follows: TGCGCCAGCAGCAAACCAGGGGACACTGAAGCTTTCTTT. It translates to CASSKPGDTEAFF. The rearrangement uses TRBV5-1 and TRBJ1-1; weak D call: TRBD1 (6 bases). The CDR3 spans 13 residues. In germline, CDR1 is SGHRS, CDR2 YFSETQ. The germline V and J ends were trimmed by 4 bases and 3 bases, with 10 bases remaining between them. Filled out from reference TRBV5-1 and TRBJ1-1, the complete variable domain reads KAGVTQTPRYLIKTRGQQVTLSCSPISGHRSVSWYQQTPGQGLQFLFEYFSETQRNKGNFPGRFSGRQFSNSRSEMNVSTLELGDSALYLCASSKPGDTEAFFGQGTRLTVV.

The chain joins TRBV13 to TRBJ2-7; D is perhaps TRBD2 (6 bases). This CDR3 contains 16 residues. CDR1 is PRHDT and CDR2 is FYEKMQ in the germline V gene (reference sequence). V lost 1 base to trimming and J lost 2 bases, with 15 bases between them. CDR3 loop: CASSLDVRTNPYEQYF. The DNA of the CDR3 is TGTGCCAGCAGCTTAGACGTACGGACTAATCCCTACGAGCAGTACTTC.

J is TRBJ2-5 and V is TRBV19; 10 positions agree with TRBD2. In germline, CDR1 is LNHDA, CDR2 SQIVND (reference sequence). There are 17 residues in the CDR3. V gave up 1 base and J gave up 5 bases; unmatched junction bases: 10. This CDR3 reads CASSIADSGGSRETQYF. In DNA form, the CDR3 reads TGTGCCAGTAGTATAGCGGATAGCGGGGGGTCCCGGGAGACCCAGTACTTC.

A single count supports this clone. This sequence joins TRBV4-1 and TRBJ2-1; D not certain. The germline V gene encodes CDR1 MGHRA and CDR2 YSYEKL. The CDR3 consists of 14 residues. With 5 bases removed from V and 4 bases from J, the gap between germline ends came to 12 bases. The CDR3 DNA is TGCGCCAGCAGCGACGTACGAGCGTACAATGAGCAGTTCTTC. Residues: CASSDVRAYNEQFF.

The chain couples TRBV10-3 to TRBJ2-7; D is unresolved. CDR3 length: 12 residues. Germline V gene lookup returns CDR1 ENHRY and CDR2 SYGVKD. V lost 0 bases, J lost 9 bases, and 9 bases lay in between. CDR3 nucleotide sequence: TGTGCCATCAGTGAGTCTGCGATGACGCAGTACTTC. This codes for CAISESAMTQYF.

CDR3 in amino acids: CSVDPQDSGNTIYF. The CDR3 DNA follows: TGCAGCGTTGATCCCCAGGACTCTGGAAACACCATATATTTT. The genes are TRBV29-1 and TRBJ1-3; D gene ambiguous. V was cut by 3 bases and J by 0 bases, with 9 bases left in between. The length of the CDR3 is 14 residues. Germline V gene lookup returns CDR1 SQVTM and CDR2 ANQGSEA.